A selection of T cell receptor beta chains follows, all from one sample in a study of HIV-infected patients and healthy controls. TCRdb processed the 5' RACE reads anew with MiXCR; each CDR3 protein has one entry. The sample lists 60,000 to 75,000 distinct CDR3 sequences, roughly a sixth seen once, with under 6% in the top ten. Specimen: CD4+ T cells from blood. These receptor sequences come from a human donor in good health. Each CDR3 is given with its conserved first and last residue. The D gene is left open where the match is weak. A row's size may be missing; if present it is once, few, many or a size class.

cdr3_aa: CASSFRGTGVEQYF
cdr3_nt: TGTGCCAGCAGTTTTCGAGGGACAGGGGTTGAGCAGTACTTC
j_call: TRBJ2-7
v_call: TRBV12-3/TRBV12-4
clone_size: few
d_call: TRBD1
cdr3_length: 14

cdr3_aa: CSAQTGLGANGYTF
cdr3_nt: TGCAGTGCGCAGACAGGGCTAGGGGCAAATGGCTACACCTTC
j_call: TRBJ1-2
v_call: TRBV20-1
clone_size: few
d_call: TRBD1
cdr3_length: 14

cdr3_aa: CASSSRTPQETQYF
cdr3_nt: TGTGCCAGCAGTTCCAGGACTCCCCAAGAGACCCAGTACTTC
j_call: TRBJ2-5
v_call: TRBV6-1
clone_size: many
d_call: .
cdr3_length: 14

cdr3_aa: CSVVTGTQPQHF
cdr3_nt: TGCAGCGTAGTGACAGGGACCCAGCCCCAGCATTTT
j_call: TRBJ1-5
v_call: TRBV29-1
clone_size: few
d_call: TRBD1
cdr3_length: 12

cdr3_aa: CASSQGLQQGLAFF
cdr3_nt: TGTGCCAGCAGCCAAGGTTTACAGCAGGGCTTGGCTTTCTTT
j_call: TRBJ1-1
v_call: TRBV3-1
clone_size: .
d_call: .
cdr3_length: 14

cdr3_aa: CASSISPSGGPYNEQFF
cdr3_nt: TGTGCCAGTAGTATTTCGCCCTCGGGAGGACCCTACAATGAGCAGTTCTTC
j_call: TRBJ2-1
v_call: TRBV19
clone_size: .
d_call: TRBD2
cdr3_length: 17

cdr3_aa: CAISESQANTEAFF
cdr3_nt: TGTGCCATCAGTGAGTCGCAGGCGAACACTGAAGCTTTCTTT
j_call: TRBJ1-1
v_call: TRBV10-3
clone_size: many
d_call: .
cdr3_length: 14

cdr3_aa: CASSLQGPDHFANTGELFF
cdr3_nt: TGCGCCAGCAGCTTGCAGGGGCCGGACCATTTCGCGAACACCGGGGAGCTGTTTTTT
j_call: TRBJ2-2
v_call: TRBV5-1
clone_size: many
d_call: .
cdr3_length: 19

cdr3_aa: CASSEEGGSSYNEQFF
cdr3_nt: TGTGCCAGCAGTGAAGAAGGGGGGAGCTCCTACAATGAGCAGTTCTTC
j_call: TRBJ2-1
v_call: TRBV2
clone_size: few
d_call: .
cdr3_length: 16

cdr3_aa: CASSPDRLADNEQFF
cdr3_nt: TGTGCCAGCTCACCGGACCGCTTGGCTGACAATGAGCAGTTCTTC
j_call: TRBJ2-1
v_call: TRBV18
clone_size: .
d_call: .
cdr3_length: 15

cdr3_aa: CSVVGATNTGELFF
cdr3_nt: TGCAGCGTGGTAGGCGCAACGAACACCGGGGAGCTGTTTTTT
j_call: TRBJ2-2
v_call: TRBV29-1
clone_size: .
d_call: .
cdr3_length: 14

cdr3_aa: CASSQKVGQFTDTQYF
cdr3_nt: TGCGCCAGCAGCCAAAAGGTCGGTCAGTTCACAGATACGCAGTATTTT
j_call: TRBJ2-3
v_call: TRBV4-3
clone_size: many
d_call: .
cdr3_length: 16

cdr3_aa: CASSSKVVNTEAFF
cdr3_nt: TGTGCCAGCAGCTCCAAGGTGGTTAACACTGAAGCTTTCTTT
j_call: TRBJ1-1
v_call: TRBV7-8
clone_size: .
d_call: .
cdr3_length: 14

cdr3_aa: CASSKNLRSNQPQHF
cdr3_nt: TGTGCCAGCAGCAAAAACTTGAGGAGCAATCAGCCCCAGCATTTT
j_call: TRBJ1-5
v_call: TRBV6-2/TRBV6-3
clone_size: few
d_call: .
cdr3_length: 15

cdr3_aa: CSARFGELFF
cdr3_nt: TGCAGTGCCCGCTTCGGGGAACTGTTTTTT
j_call: TRBJ1-4
v_call: TRBV20-1
clone_size: many
d_call: .
cdr3_length: 10

cdr3_aa: CASSLNAGGLGDTQYF
cdr3_nt: TGTGCCAGCAGCTTAAATGCGGGGGGGCTGGGAGATACGCAGTATTTT
j_call: TRBJ2-3
v_call: TRBV7-2
clone_size: .
d_call: TRBD2
cdr3_length: 16

cdr3_aa: CASSALTSPLGTDTQYF
cdr3_nt: TGTGCCAGCAGCGCCCTCACTAGCCCTCTTGGTACAGATACGCAGTATTTT
j_call: TRBJ2-3
v_call: TRBV9
clone_size: few
d_call: .
cdr3_length: 17

cdr3_aa: CASSRAGKLPNFQETQYF
cdr3_nt: TGTGCCAGCTCCCGCGCAGGGAAACTCCCGAATTTCCAAGAGACCCAGTACTTC
j_call: TRBJ2-5
v_call: TRBV18
clone_size: .
d_call: .
cdr3_length: 18

cdr3_aa: CASSRTMDGGETQYF
cdr3_nt: TGCGCCAGCAGCCGCACTATGGACGGGGGGGAGACCCAGTACTTC
j_call: TRBJ2-5
v_call: TRBV4-1
clone_size: few
d_call: TRBD2
cdr3_length: 15

cdr3_aa: CASSGPGVNEKLFF
cdr3_nt: TGCGCCAGCAGCGGACCTGGGGTTAATGAAAAACTGTTTTTT
j_call: TRBJ1-4
v_call: TRBV5-1
clone_size: .
d_call: .
cdr3_length: 14

cdr3_aa: CASSPDRLNEQFF
cdr3_nt: TGTGCCAGCAGCCCCGACAGGTTAAATGAGCAGTTCTTC
j_call: TRBJ2-1
v_call: TRBV11-1
clone_size: .
d_call: .
cdr3_length: 13

cdr3_aa: CATSDLTPGVTSGKYNEQFF
cdr3_nt: TGTGCCACCAGTGATTTGACCCCAGGGGTGACTAGCGGGAAATACAATGAGCAGTTCTTC
j_call: TRBJ2-1
v_call: TRBV24-1
clone_size: .
d_call: TRBD2
cdr3_length: 20

cdr3_aa: CASSYAEYSNQPQHF
cdr3_nt: TGTGCCAGCAGTTACGCCGAATATAGCAATCAGCCCCAGCATTTT
j_call: TRBJ1-5
v_call: TRBV6-6
clone_size: few
d_call: .
cdr3_length: 15

cdr3_aa: CASNKAGPGTDEQFF
cdr3_nt: TGTGCCAGCAACAAGGCCGGACCCGGAACCGATGAGCAGTTCTTC
j_call: TRBJ2-1
v_call: TRBV7-2
clone_size: many
d_call: .
cdr3_length: 15

cdr3_aa: CASSPGTSGYEQYF
cdr3_nt: TGTGCCAGCAGCCCGGGGACTAGCGGCTACGAGCAGTACTTC
j_call: TRBJ2-7
v_call: TRBV7-2
clone_size: .
d_call: TRBD2
cdr3_length: 14

cdr3_aa: CATLPPSLNEQFF
cdr3_nt: TGTGCCACCCTACCCCCCTCTCTCAATGAGCAGTTCTTC
j_call: TRBJ2-1
v_call: TRBV28
clone_size: few
d_call: .
cdr3_length: 13

cdr3_aa: CASENMGLNTGELFF
cdr3_nt: TGCGCCAGCGAGAATATGGGCCTTAACACCGGGGAGCTGTTTTTT
j_call: TRBJ2-2
v_call: TRBV5-1
clone_size: once
d_call: .
cdr3_length: 15

cdr3_aa: CATRASWVRTDTQYF
cdr3_nt: TGCGCCACCCGCGCGAGTTGGGTCCGCACAGATACGCAGTATTTT
j_call: TRBJ2-3
v_call: TRBV5-1
clone_size: .
d_call: .
cdr3_length: 15

cdr3_aa: CASSPGLAGGYEQYF
cdr3_nt: TGTGCCAGCTCACCTGGACTAGCGGGAGGCTACGAGCAGTACTTC
j_call: TRBJ2-7
v_call: TRBV18
clone_size: few
d_call: TRBD2
cdr3_length: 15

cdr3_aa: CASSPRRLLEQETQYF
cdr3_nt: TGTGCCAGCAGCCCTCGGCGACTTTTAGAACAAGAGACCCAGTACTTC
j_call: TRBJ2-5
v_call: TRBV7-2
clone_size: .
d_call: .
cdr3_length: 16

cdr3_aa: CASSRTGVEQYF
cdr3_nt: TGTGCCAGCAGCCGGACAGGGGTGGAGCAGTACTTC
j_call: TRBJ2-7
v_call: TRBV7-2
clone_size: few
d_call: TRBD1
cdr3_length: 12

cdr3_aa: CASSTRQVGGEKLFF
cdr3_nt: TGTGCCAGCAGCACTCGACAAGTAGGGGGTGAAAAACTGTTTTTT
j_call: TRBJ1-4
v_call: TRBV5-6
clone_size: many
d_call: .
cdr3_length: 15

cdr3_aa: CASSQGGPNQPQHF
cdr3_nt: TGTGCCAGCAGCCAAGGAGGCCCCAATCAGCCCCAGCATTTT
j_call: TRBJ1-5
v_call: TRBV14
clone_size: few
d_call: .
cdr3_length: 14

cdr3_aa: CASSQVDLIGTSTEAFF
cdr3_nt: TGCGCCAGCAGCCAAGTGGACCTGATAGGGACGAGCACTGAAGCTTTCTTT
j_call: TRBJ1-1
v_call: TRBV4-1
clone_size: many
d_call: .
cdr3_length: 17

cdr3_aa: CASKTSGGETQYF
cdr3_nt: TGTGCCAGCAAGACTAGCGGAGGAGAGACCCAGTACTTC
j_call: TRBJ2-5
v_call: TRBV6-2/TRBV6-3
clone_size: many
d_call: TRBD2
cdr3_length: 13

cdr3_aa: CASTPSGRFTGELFF
cdr3_nt: TGTGCCAGCACTCCTAGCGGGAGGTTCACCGGGGAGCTGTTTTTT
j_call: TRBJ2-2
v_call: TRBV28
clone_size: many
d_call: TRBD2
cdr3_length: 15

cdr3_aa: CASSFPGAAKNIQYF
cdr3_nt: TGTGCCAGCAGCTTTCCCGGGGCGGCCAAAAACATTCAGTACTTC
j_call: TRBJ2-4
v_call: TRBV7-9
clone_size: many
d_call: .
cdr3_length: 15

cdr3_aa: CASTTSGTYNEQFF
cdr3_nt: TGTGCCAGTACGACTAGCGGTACTTACAATGAGCAGTTCTTC
j_call: TRBJ2-1
v_call: TRBV19
clone_size: few
d_call: TRBD2
cdr3_length: 14

cdr3_aa: CASSEWLGQGVETQYF
cdr3_nt: TGTGCCAGTAGTGAATGGCTGGGACAGGGGGTTGAGACCCAGTACTTC
j_call: TRBJ2-5
v_call: TRBV19
clone_size: few
d_call: TRBD1
cdr3_length: 16

cdr3_aa: CASSLSAGAGEETQYF
cdr3_nt: TGTGCCAGCAGCTTGAGCGCGGGAGCGGGGGAAGAGACCCAGTACTTC
j_call: TRBJ2-5
v_call: TRBV7-2
clone_size: few
d_call: TRBD2
cdr3_length: 16

cdr3_aa: CAWSVRGPDTQYF
cdr3_nt: TGTGCCTGGAGTGTACGGGGGCCAGATACGCAGTATTTT
j_call: TRBJ2-3
v_call: TRBV30
clone_size: few
d_call: .
cdr3_length: 13

cdr3_aa: CSVFSDGQLREAFF
cdr3_nt: TGCAGCGTTTTCTCGGACGGTCAGCTTAGGGAGGCTTTCTTT
j_call: TRBJ1-1
v_call: TRBV29-1
clone_size: many
d_call: .
cdr3_length: 14

cdr3_aa: CAWSVLGRSGANVLTF
cdr3_nt: TGTGCCTGGAGTGTACTTGGGAGATCTGGGGCCAACGTCCTGACTTTC
j_call: TRBJ2-6
v_call: TRBV30
clone_size: few
d_call: .
cdr3_length: 16

cdr3_aa: CASSLSNRGPNSPLHF
cdr3_nt: TGTGCCAGCAGTTTATCGAACAGGGGGCCGAATTCACCCCTCCACTTT
j_call: TRBJ1-6
v_call: TRBV27
clone_size: few
d_call: TRBD1
cdr3_length: 16

cdr3_aa: CASSLAGQLTSPLHF
cdr3_nt: TGTGCCAGCAGCTTAGCGGGACAGCTCACTTCACCCCTCCACTTT
j_call: TRBJ1-6
v_call: TRBV7-2
clone_size: few
d_call: TRBD1
cdr3_length: 15

cdr3_aa: CASSSQRGGPTEQFF
cdr3_nt: TGTGCCAGCAGCTCTCAGCGGGGGGGCCCGACTGAGCAGTTCTTC
j_call: TRBJ2-1
v_call: TRBV11-2
clone_size: .
d_call: TRBD2
cdr3_length: 15

cdr3_aa: CSATGLAGGIGNEQFF
cdr3_nt: TGCAGTGCTACCGGACTAGCGGGGGGGATCGGTAATGAGCAGTTCTTC
j_call: TRBJ2-1
v_call: TRBV20-1
clone_size: .
d_call: TRBD2
cdr3_length: 16

cdr3_aa: CSASWGPYEQYF
cdr3_nt: TGCAGTGCTAGTTGGGGACCCTACGAGCAGTACTTC
j_call: TRBJ2-7
v_call: TRBV20-1
clone_size: few
d_call: .
cdr3_length: 12

cdr3_aa: CATSESTGAQAKNIQYF
cdr3_nt: TGTGCCACCAGTGAGTCAACAGGGGCTCAAGCCAAAAACATTCAGTACTTC
j_call: TRBJ2-4
v_call: TRBV24-1
clone_size: few
d_call: TRBD1
cdr3_length: 17

cdr3_aa: CASSQDYSSYEQYF
cdr3_nt: TGCGCCAGCAGCCAAGATTACAGCTCCTACGAGCAGTACTTC
j_call: TRBJ2-7
v_call: TRBV4-3
clone_size: .
d_call: .
cdr3_length: 14

cdr3_aa: CASSPALNTQYF
cdr3_nt: TGTGCCAGCAGCCCGGCTCTTAATACGCAGTATTTT
j_call: TRBJ2-3
v_call: TRBV5-8
clone_size: .
d_call: .
cdr3_length: 12

cdr3_aa: CSARGQGAGWRYGYTF
cdr3_nt: TGCAGTGCTAGAGGACAGGGGGCCGGTTGGAGGTATGGCTACACCTTC
j_call: TRBJ1-2
v_call: TRBV20-1
clone_size: .
d_call: TRBD1
cdr3_length: 16

cdr3_aa: CASSTRPGARNNEQFF
cdr3_nt: TGTGCCAGCAGTACCAGACCGGGGGCGCGCAACAATGAGCAGTTCTTC
j_call: TRBJ2-1
v_call: TRBV7-2
clone_size: .
d_call: .
cdr3_length: 16

cdr3_aa: CATSHPGRQGNGGYTF
cdr3_nt: TGTGCCACCAGCCATCCCGGGAGACAGGGCAACGGCGGCTACACCTTC
j_call: TRBJ1-2
v_call: TRBV15
clone_size: .
d_call: TRBD1
cdr3_length: 16

cdr3_aa: CASSMMQGAEAFF
cdr3_nt: TGTGCCAGTAGTATGATGCAGGGGGCTGAAGCTTTCTTT
j_call: TRBJ1-1
v_call: TRBV19
clone_size: .
d_call: TRBD1
cdr3_length: 13